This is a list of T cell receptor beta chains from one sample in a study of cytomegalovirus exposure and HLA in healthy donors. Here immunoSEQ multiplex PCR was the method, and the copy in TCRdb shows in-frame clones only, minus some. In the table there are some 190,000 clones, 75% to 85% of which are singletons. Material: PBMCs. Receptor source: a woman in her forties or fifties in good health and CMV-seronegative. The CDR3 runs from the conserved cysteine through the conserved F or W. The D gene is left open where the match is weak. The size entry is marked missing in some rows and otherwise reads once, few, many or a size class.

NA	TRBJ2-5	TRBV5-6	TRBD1	TGTGCCAGCAGCGCTCCGGGACAGGCCCCTCGGGAGTACTTC	CASSAPGQAPREYF
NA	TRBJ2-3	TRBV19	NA	TGTGCCAGTAGTATAGGGGCAGCTCATGGCACAGATACGCAGTATTTT	CASSIGAAHGTDTQYF
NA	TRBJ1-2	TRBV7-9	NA	TGTGCCAGCAGTGAAAGGACAGACCGAGTGGCCAACTATGGCTACACCTTC	CASSERTDRVANYGYTF
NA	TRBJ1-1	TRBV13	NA	TGTGCCAGCAGCTTATGGAGGGGCGCAGCTTTCTTT	CASSLWRGAAFF
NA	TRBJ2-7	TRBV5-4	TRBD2	TGTGCCAGCACCCAAGCGGGGGGCCTCTACGAGCAGTACTTC	CASTQAGGLYEQYF
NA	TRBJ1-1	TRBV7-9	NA	TGTGCCAGCAGCTTAGGTTCCGGGGTGGAAGCACAGCGAGCTTTCTTT	CASSLGSGVEAQRAFF
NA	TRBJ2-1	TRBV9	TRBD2	TGTGCCAGCAGCCCGAGGACTAGCGGCGACAATGAGCAGTTCTTC	CASSPRTSGDNEQFF
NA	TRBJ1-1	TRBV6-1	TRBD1	TGTGCCAGCCCCTCGGGGGGGACAGAATCTGAAGCTTTCTTT	CASPSGGTESEAFF
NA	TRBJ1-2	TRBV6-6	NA	TGTGCCAGCAGTCAGACGGACCCCCAGGGTCCGGTGGGCTACACCTTC	CASSQTDPQGPVGYTF
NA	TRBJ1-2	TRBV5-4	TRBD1	TGTGCCAGCAGCCCCGAGGTTGCAGGGGGGAATGGCTACACCTTC	CASSPEVAGGNGYTF
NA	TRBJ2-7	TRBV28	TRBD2	TGTGCCAGCAGTTTTCTCGGGACTAGCAGTAACGAGCAGTACTTC	CASSFLGTSSNEQYF
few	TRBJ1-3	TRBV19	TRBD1	TGTGCCAGTACGAGCGTCACAGGGGGCAGCGGAAACACCATATATTTT	CASTSVTGGSGNTIYF
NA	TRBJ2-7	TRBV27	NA	TGTGCCAGCAGCGGTGGGAGCGCATACGAGCAGTACTTC	CASSGGSAYEQYF
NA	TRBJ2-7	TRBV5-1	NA	TGCGCCAGCAGCTTGGTAACAGGGACCTACGAGCAGTACTTC	CASSLVTGTYEQYF
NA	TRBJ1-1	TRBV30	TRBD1	TGTGCCTGGGACAGGGCGGGAACTGAAGCTTTCTTT	CAWDRAGTEAFF
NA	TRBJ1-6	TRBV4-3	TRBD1	TGCGCCAGCAGCCAAGAACCCCCTACAGGGGATTCACCCCTCCACTTT	CASSQEPPTGDSPLHF
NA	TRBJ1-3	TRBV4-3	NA	TGCGCCAGCAGCCAAGATGGACAGCGGTTATCTGGAAACACCATATATTTT	CASSQDGQRLSGNTIYF
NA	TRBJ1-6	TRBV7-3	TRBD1	TGTGCCAGCAGCTCCCAGGGGGCAGGTAATTCACCCCTCCACTTT	CASSSQGAGNSPLHF
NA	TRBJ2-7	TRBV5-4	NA	TGTGCCAGCAGCTCGGATGCGGGTTTATACGAGCAGTACTTC	CASSSDAGLYEQYF
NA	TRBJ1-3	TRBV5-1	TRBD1	TGCGCCAGCAGCCCCCGGGACAGGAGCTCTGGAAACACCATATATTTT	CASSPRDRSSGNTIYF
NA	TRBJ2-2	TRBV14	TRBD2	TGTGCCAGCAGCCAAGTAGGAGGGACTAGAGTTGGCGGGGAGCTGTTTTTT	CASSQVGGTRVGGELFF
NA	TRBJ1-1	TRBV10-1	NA	TGCGCCAGCAGCGACGGGGGATCCCCTGAAGCTTTCTTT	CASSDGGSPEAFF
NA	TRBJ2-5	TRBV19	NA	TGTGCCAGTAGTGAGGTGTTTGGGTTTCAAGAGACCCAGTACTTC	CASSEVFGFQETQYF
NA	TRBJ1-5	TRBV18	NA	TGTGCCAGCTCCCCTCAGGCCCCGAGCGGGAGCAATCAGCCCCAGCATTTT	CASSPQAPSGSNQPQHF